This T cell receptor (beta chain) was identified in a study of identical twins. TCRdb re-derived calls from the 5' RACE reads in MiXCR, one entry per CDR3 protein. The sample includes around 530,000 distinct CDR3 sequences, roughly 15% seen only once; the top ten take around 0.48%. This clonotype was counted a few times. These data were likewise used in another study, on yellow fever vaccine responses in identical twins.

The sample consisted of CD4+ T cells sorted from blood. The receptor comes from a woman aged 18-29 years in good health.

The CDR3 loop reads CASSLLGTSEVTGELFF. The DNA of the CDR3 is TGCGCCAGCAGCTTGTTAGGGACTAGCGAGGTCACCGGGGAGCTGTTTTTT. The chain is built from TRBV5-1 and TRBJ2-2; 10 bases match TRBD2. The germline CDR1 and CDR2 sequences are SGHRS and YFSETQ. The length of the CDR3 is 17 residues. V trimming: 1 base; J trimming: 4 bases; junction bases outside the gene matches: 7.